These 27 T cell receptor beta chains originate from one sample sequenced in a study of cytomegalovirus exposure and HLA in healthy donors. Using immunoSEQ multiplex PCR, the repertoire was profiled, and TCRdb retains in-frame clones only, with some absent. The sample lists some 110,000 clones, roughly 82% seen once, with around 5% in the top ten. Sequenced input: PBMCs. These TCRs come from a man between 18 and 29 years old in good health and CMV-seronegative.

The rearrangement links TRBV27 to TRBJ2-1; 8 nucleotides line up with TRBD1. Per the germline V gene, CDR1 is MNHEY and CDR2 is SMNVEV (reference sequence). V shed 5 bases, J shed 6 bases, and the junction held 6 bases outside the gene matches. The CDR3 contains 14 residues. CDR3 sequence (DNA): TGTGCCAGCAGTCTAAGAGACAGGGGCAATGAGCAGTTCTTC. It encodes CASSLRDRGNEQFF.

The chain links TRBV10-1 to TRBJ1-5, with TRBD1 as a possible D gene (5 bases). V lost 0 bases and J 6 bases, leaving 6 bases between the germline ends. The CDR3 extends over 13 amino acids. CDR1 is WNHNN, CDR2 SYGVQD, per germline (reference sequence). CDR3 coding DNA: TGCGCCAGCAGTGAGTCGGGGGGTCAGCCCCAGCATTTT. Translating gives CASSESGGQPQHF.

This chain joins TRBV10-2 and TRBJ2-7, with a tentative D call TRBD1 (5 bases). CDR3 size: 13 residues. V was shortened by 7 bases and J by 0 bases, with 10 bases between the two germline ends. CDR1 and CDR2 (germline): WSHSY, SAAADI. The CDR3: CASIGDSSYEQYF. CDR3 nucleotides: TGCGCCAGCATAGGTGACAGCTCCTACGAGCAGTACTTC.

CDR3 DNA: TGCAGCGTTGTCCCGGGACAGGGTGGATATGAAAAACTGTTTTTT. Its translation: CSVVPGQGGYEKLFF. The gene calls are TRBV29-1 and TRBJ1-4; 9 nucleotides match TRBD1. Germline CDR1 SQVTM, CDR2 ANQGSEA. Unmatched junction bases numbered 9, after V lost 4 bases and J lost 6 bases. This CDR3 spans 15 amino acids.

The rearrangement uses TRBV4-2 and TRBJ2-7; tentative D call: TRBD2 (5 bases). The CDR3 runs 18 residues. From germline, CDR1 is LGHNA and CDR2 YNFKEQ. V gave up 0 bases and J gave up 6 bases, with 24 bases separating them. The CDR3 sequence is CASSQDLPATTVSGEQYF. DNA of the CDR3: TGTGCCAGCAGCCAAGATCTTCCGGCGACTACCGTTTCTGGCGAGCAGTACTTC.

The J gene is TRBJ2-4, the V gene TRBV29-1; 8 bases are shared with TRBD2. J lost 1 base, V lost 6 bases, and 8 bases had no gene match. The CDR3 length is 15 residues. Germline V gene lookup returns CDR1 SQVTM and CDR2 ANQGSEA. DNA of the CDR3: TGCAGCGTGACAATGCGGGAGGTGGCCAAAAACATTCAGTACTTC. It specifies CSVTMREVAKNIQYF.

The V gene is TRBV19, the J gene TRBJ2-1; the D gene is possibly TRBD2 (5 bases). The CDR3 sequence is 15 residues long. V shed 4 bases and J shed 0 bases, with 10 bases lying between them. CDR1 and CDR2 (germline): LNHDA, SQIVND (reference sequence). The CDR3 here is CASSNKAGSYNEQFF. As DNA, the CDR3 is TGTGCCAGTAGTAACAAGGCGGGCTCCTACAATGAGCAGTTCTTC.

In its sample, this clone was seen once. V and J are TRBV6-1 and TRBJ1-5; 7 positions agree with TRBD1. The CDR3 is 13 amino acids. CDR1 MNHNS and CDR2 SASEGT come from the germline V gene. The junction had 6 bases not matched to a gene; V was cut back by 6 bases and J by 7 bases. The CDR3 DNA reads TGTGCCAGCAGGGGGGACAGTATACAGCCCCAGCATTTT. This gives the protein CASRGDSIQPQHF.

This clone was observed once. The chain employs TRBV27 and TRBJ1-3; 7 nucleotides agree with TRBD1. This CDR3 contains 13 residues. From germline, CDR1 is MNHEY and CDR2 SMNVEV (reference sequence). The CDR3 DNA follows: TGTGGGGTCGACAGGGCCTCTGGAAACACCATATATTTT. Encoded protein: CGVDRASGNTIYF.

This clone showed up just once. The chain has TRBV6-6 and TRBJ1-2; the match to TRBD1 covers 8 bases. CDR1 and CDR2 (germline): MNHNY, SVGAGI (reference sequence). CDR3 size: 15 residues. Losses at the gene ends were 0 bases for V and 3 bases for J; bases not matched to a gene: 3. DNA of the CDR3: TGTGCCAGCAGTTACTCCGGACAGGGAGACTATGGCTACACCTTC. Protein: CASSYSGQGDYGYTF.

V usage is TRBV5-1 and J usage is TRBJ2-3; 13 positions match TRBD2. The junction had 9 bases not matched to a gene; V was cut back by 4 bases and J by 7 bases. The length of the CDR3 is 16 residues. Germline CDR1 reads SGHRS; CDR2 reads YFSETQ. CDR3 in amino acids: CASSPKTSGRPNTQYF. As DNA, the CDR3 is TGCGCCAGCAGCCCCAAGACTAGCGGGAGGCCAAATACGCAGTATTTT.

The V and J genes are TRBV2 and TRBJ2-1, with D possibly TRBD1 on 5 matching bases. V was cut by 2 bases and J by 6 bases, with 11 bases left in between. CDR1 is SNHLY and CDR2 is FYNNEI in the germline V gene. The CDR3 consists of 14 residues. CDR3: CASSESGRANEQFF. CDR3 bases: TGTGCCAGCAGTGAATCTGGCAGGGCCAATGAGCAGTTCTTC. Complete variable domain (other parts from reference TRBV2 and TRBJ2-1): EPEVTQTPSHQVTQMGQEVILRCVPISNHLYFYWYRQILGQKVEFLVSFYNNEISEKSEIFDDQFSVERPDGSNFTLKIRSTKLEDSAMYFCASSESGRANEQFFGPGTRLTVL.

The J gene is TRBJ1-4, the V gene TRBV29-1, with 8 bases aligning to TRBD1. The CDR3 runs to 14 residues. Germline V gives CDR1 SQVTM, CDR2 ANQGSEA. V was clipped by 6 bases and J by 8 bases; unmatched bases: 11. The CDR3 DNA is TGCAGCGTCGCCGGGACAGGCTTTAAAGAAAAACTGTTTTTT. This translates into CSVAGTGFKEKLFF.

The V and J genes are TRBV10-2 and TRBJ2-1; 9 nucleotides align to TRBD2. Germline loops: CDR1 WSHSY, CDR2 SAAADI. Trimming at V came to 6 bases and at J to 7 bases, leaving 10 bases not matched to a gene. The CDR3 has 15 amino acids. Here the CDR3 reads CASRTSGRGGNEQFF. The CDR3 nucleotides read TGCGCCAGCAGGACTAGCGGTCGTGGGGGGAATGAGCAGTTCTTC.

This rearrangement joins TRBV7-2 to TRBJ2-7; 11 nucleotides align to TRBD2. The V segment lost 2 bases and the J segment 2 bases; nucleotides outside the gene matches: 2. The CDR3 spans 15 residues. Germline V gives CDR1 SGHTA, CDR2 FQGNSA. The CDR3 DNA sequence: TGTGCCAGCAGCTTAAAACTAGCGGGAGCCTACGAGCAGTACTTC. Translated, it gives CASSLKLAGAYEQYF.

This clone is a singleton in its sample. V is TRBV5-7 and J is TRBJ1-2; D is unresolved. TRBV5-7 is noted as an ORF with a role that remains uncertain. This CDR3 has 15 residues. V lost 9 bases to trimming and J lost 0 bases, with 18 bases between them. The CDR3: CATPSSPASNYGYTF. DNA of the CDR3: TGTGCCACCCCGAGTAGCCCGGCTTCTAACTATGGCTACACCTTC.

The chain joins TRBV6-5 to TRBJ2-5, with D possibly being TRBD1 (6 bases). This CDR3 has 16 amino acids. The germline V gene has CDR1 MNHEY and CDR2 SVGAGI. V lost 4 bases, J lost 2 bases, and 17 bases lay in between. CDR3 loop: CASSSHRVGGQETQYF. The DNA of the CDR3 is TGTGCCAGCAGTTCCCACAGGGTTGGGGGACAAGAGACCCAGTACTTC.

This chain connects TRBV7-2 to TRBJ2-7; 11 positions match TRBD2. The CDR3 is made up of 15 amino acids. Trimming cost V 8 bases and J 0 bases; bases outside gene matches: 6. Germline-derived CDR1 and CDR2 are SGHTA and FQGNSA. Here the CDR3 DNA reads TGTGCCAGCGGGCTAGCGGGAGGAAGCTCCTACGAGCAGTACTTC. Translating gives CASGLAGGSSYEQYF.

CDR3: CASSEKIRDRAVSGAFF. The CDR3 DNA sequence: TGCGCCAGCAGTGAGAAGATCCGGGACAGAGCCGTTTCGGGAGCTTTCTTT. The chain combines TRBV10-1 with TRBJ1-1, with TRBD1 matching over 7 bases. Germline V gene lookup returns CDR1 WNHNN and CDR2 SYGVQD (reference sequence). The length of the CDR3 is 17 residues. With 2 bases clipped from V and 10 bases from J, the junction kept 19 bases outside the gene matches.

The V and J genes are TRBV29-1 and TRBJ2-3; 11 bases align to TRBD2. CDR3 length: 18 amino acids. Germline assignment: CDR1 SQVTM and CDR2 ANQGSEA. V lost 6 bases to trimming and J lost 0 bases; unmatched junction nucleotides: 14. CDR3 loop: CSVARKLAGVSSTDTQYF. CDR3 in DNA: TGCAGCGTAGCTCGTAAACTAGCGGGAGTCTCTAGCACAGATACGCAGTATTTT.

The chain links TRBV5-1 to TRBJ2-6; possible D gene TRBD1, 6 bases. V was trimmed by 2 bases and J by 0 bases, leaving 24 bases between them. The CDR3 sequence is 21 residues long. Germline V CDR1 and CDR2: SGHRS, YFSETQ. This CDR3 is CASSLRSTGRIGDSGANVLTF. The CDR3 DNA is TGCGCCAGCAGCTTACGATCGACAGGACGGATTGGAGACTCTGGGGCCAACGTCCTGACTTTC.

The chain employs TRBV2 and TRBJ1-3; D is uncertain. The CDR3 sequence is 13 residues long. V lost 2 bases to trimming and J lost 2 bases, with 4 bases between them. CDR1 and CDR2 from the germline V gene are SNHLY and FYNNEI. CDR3 DNA: TGTGCCAGCAGTGAACGGGCTGGAAACACCATATATTTT. It specifies CASSERAGNTIYF.

The V and J genes are TRBV27 and TRBJ2-7; maybe TRBD1 (5 bases). CDR1 MNHEY and CDR2 SMNVEV come from the germline V gene (reference sequence). CDR3 length: 14 residues. V lost 5 bases, J lost 0 bases, and 11 bases lay in between. CDR3 sequence: CASSLGASSYEQYF. The CDR3 DNA sequence: TGTGCCAGCAGTCTAGGGGCTAGCTCCTACGAGCAGTACTTC.

The chain combines TRBV7-2 with TRBJ1-1; 7 bases are shared with TRBD1. The germline V gene has CDR1 SGHTA and CDR2 FQGNSA. This CDR3 comprises 13 residues. J gave up 7 bases and V 5 bases, and 7 bases lay outside the gene matches. CDR3 residues: CASSRTDRYEAFF. CDR3 coding DNA: TGTGCCAGCAGCCGAACGGACAGGTATGAAGCTTTCTTT.

The chain employs TRBV6-6 and TRBJ1-3; tentatively, D is TRBD1 (5 bases). The V end was cut by 5 bases, the J end by 1 base, with 12 bases between. The CDR3 totals 15 residues. Looked up from germline, CDR1 is MNHNY and CDR2 is SVGAGI (reference sequence). The CDR3 region is CASSLDSASGNTIYF. The CDR3 nucleotides are TGTGCCAGCAGTCTCGACAGCGCATCTGGAAACACCATATATTTT.

The V gene is TRBV14, the J gene TRBJ1-6; D is uncertain. Germline V CDR1 and CDR2: SGHDN, FVKESK. The CDR3 sequence is 15 residues long. Deletions cut 0 bases from V and 9 bases from J, with 12 bases between. The CDR3 DNA is TGTGCCAGCAGCCAAGATCCCCGGCGCGGTTCACCCCTCCACTTT. It specifies CASSQDPRRGSPLHF.

This clone was seen only once. The chain carries TRBV7-2 and TRBJ2-5; 7 bases agree with TRBD2. V was pared by 5 bases and J by 4 bases, with 19 bases of the junction left unmatched. Germline V lookup: CDR1 SGHTA, CDR2 FQGNSA. The CDR3 extends over 18 amino acids. The CDR3 region has the DNA TGTGCCAGCAGCCTCTTTAGAGGGACGGGGAGGGCCTTAGAGACCCAGTACTTC. Its protein product is CASSLFRGTGRALETQYF.